This entry lists 30 T cell receptor beta chains sequenced from one sample in a study of blood T cells in healthy people across ages. A sample-barcoded 5' primer and a J-beta primer mix were used in a second PCR of roughly 7 to 11 cycles. One entry per CDR3 protein, called by TCRdb with MiXCR from the 5' RACE reads. The sample includes about 1.1 million distinct CDR3 sequences, around two fifths of them seen just once. The specimen was blood. The receptors were gathered from a man aged 18 to 30 in good health.

This clonotype was seen more than once but under ten times. The CDR3 loop reads CASNRGLNYGYTF. In nucleotides, the CDR3 is TGTGCCAGTAACAGGGGGCTTAACTATGGCTACACCTTC. The genes are TRBV19 and TRBJ1-2; 9 nucleotides align to TRBD1. CDR3 length: 13 residues. Per the germline V gene, CDR1 is LNHDA and CDR2 is SQIVND (reference sequence). J gave up 1 base and V 7 bases, and 1 base lay outside the gene matches.

The chain employs TRBV2 and TRBJ1-2, with D perhaps TRBD1 (6 bases). Germline V gene sequence: CDR1 SNHLY, CDR2 FYNNEI. The CDR3 is 15 amino acids. V was clipped by 1 base and J by 4 bases, with 13 bases between them. The DNA for the CDR3 is TGTGCCAGCAGTGAAGAATGGGGGCAGTCCTATGGCTACACCTTC. Protein sequence: CASSEEWGQSYGYTF.

V gene TRBV11-2 combines with J gene TRBJ1-2; D may be TRBD1 (5 bases). The CDR3 extends over 16 amino acids. From germline, CDR1 is SGHAT and CDR2 FQNNGV. V was pared by 3 bases and J by 3 bases, with 17 bases between. The CDR3 sequence is CASSLTDVYSDYGYTF. CDR3 coding DNA: TGTGCCAGCAGCTTGACAGATGTCTACTCCGACTATGGCTACACCTTC.

This clonotype has a handful of counts. V is TRBV7-2 and J is TRBJ1-2; tentatively, D is TRBD1 (6 bases). This CDR3 has 15 amino acids. V was pared by 5 bases and J by 0 bases, with 13 bases between. Per germline, CDR1 SGHTA and CDR2 FQGNSA. The chain's CDR3 is CASSTGQPTNYGYTF. In DNA form, the CDR3 reads TGTGCCAGCAGCACCGGACAGCCTACTAACTATGGCTACACCTTC.

This clonotype was observed a single time. The chain is built from TRBV14 and TRBJ2-5; 11 nucleotides agree with TRBD2. Losses at the gene ends were 0 bases for V and 11 bases for J; bases not matched to a gene: 11. This CDR3 has 16 amino acids. Germline-derived CDR1 and CDR2 are SGHDN and FVKESK. The CDR3 region has the DNA TGTGCCAGCAGCCAAGAAAGACTAGCGGGGAAGAATGAGCAGTACTTC. Its translation is CASSQERLAGKNEQYF.

This clonotype has a handful of counts. The chain joins TRBV6-2 or TRBV6-3 to TRBJ2-4, with D possibly TRBD1 on 6 matching bases. Trimming pared 8 bases from V and 0 bases from J, leaving 26 bases between. Germline CDR1 and CDR2: MNHEY and SVGEGT. This CDR3 is built from 19 residues. The CDR3 here is CASLSPSNRADLAKNIQYF. The CDR3 nucleotides are TGTGCCAGCCTCTCACCCAGCAACAGGGCGGACTTAGCCAAAAACATTCAGTACTTC.

V is TRBV20-1 and J is TRBJ1-5; D uncertain. The V end lost 0 bases, the J end lost 5 bases, and 17 bases lay between the germline ends. CDR1 is DFQATT and CDR2 is SNEGSKA in the germline V gene (reference sequence). There are 16 residues in the CDR3. Here the CDR3 reads CSARDRFSALDQPQHF. Here the CDR3 DNA reads TGCAGTGCTAGAGATCGCTTCTCGGCGCTTGATCAGCCCCAGCATTTT.

To note about this clonotype: An end of the junction does not agree with germline; a read error may underlie this. CDR3 region: CAGSPKGGRLDEAFF. The CDR3 DNA is TGTGCCGGCAGCCCCAAGGGGGGCCGTTTGGATGAAGCTTTCTTT. The chain carries TRBV9 and TRBJ1-1; possible D gene TRBD1, 6 bases. The CDR3 runs to 15 residues. Germline assignment: CDR1 SGDLS and CDR2 YYNGEE.

V gene TRBV28 combines with J gene TRBJ1-5; no firm D call. The CDR3 runs to 15 residues. Germline CDR1 reads MDHEN; CDR2 reads SYDVKM. The germline V and J ends were trimmed by 3 bases and 2 bases, with 11 bases remaining between them. The CDR3 bases are TGTGCCAGCAGTTTCCAGGCCGGGGGCAATCAGCCCCAGCATTTT. Translating it yields CASSFQAGGNQPQHF.

There are many counts of this clonotype. V and J are TRBV20-1 and TRBJ2-3; D remains unclear. V was clipped by 4 bases and J by 0 bases, with 11 bases between them. The CDR3 covers 14 residues. Germline V gives CDR1 DFQATT, CDR2 SNEGSKA (reference sequence). CDR3 sequence reads: CSAIGPYSTDTQYF. Here the CDR3 DNA reads TGCAGTGCTATAGGACCCTATAGCACAGATACGCAGTATTTT.

This clonotype has only a few counts. The chain employs TRBV27 and TRBJ2-7; D is ambiguous. The CDR3 is 15 amino acids. CDR1 and CDR2 (germline): MNHEY, SMNVEV (reference sequence). V was cut by 5 bases and J by 0 bases, with 14 bases left in between. CDR3 protein: CASSRTLALSYEQYF. The CDR3, as DNA: TGTGCCAGCAGTCGAACATTGGCTCTCTCCTACGAGCAGTACTTC.

The chain combines TRBV28 with TRBJ1-1; no reliable D call. The germline V gene encodes CDR1 MDHEN and CDR2 SYDVKM. The CDR3 totals 11 residues. Trimming shortened V by 11 bases and J by 10 bases, and 17 bases separated the two germline ends. DNA of the CDR3: TGTGCCTGCACTAATATTCTTACAGCTTTCTTT. Protein product: CACTNILTAFF. Together with reference TRBV28 and TRBJ1-1, the CDR3 gives the full variable domain: DVKVTQSSRYLVKRTGEKVFLECVQDMDHENMFWYRQDPGLGLRLIYFSYDVKMKEKGDIPEGYSVSREKKERFSLILESASTNQTSMYLCACTNILTAFFGQGTRLTVV.

The chain uses TRBV9 and TRBJ2-3, with D possibly TRBD2 on 6 matching bases. V was pared by 0 bases and J by 11 bases, with 10 bases between. CDR3 length: 12 amino acids. Germline CDR1 and CDR2: SGDLS and YYNGEE. The CDR3 DNA sequence: TGTGCCAGCAGCGTAGTTGGGGGGAAGCAGTATTTT. Translating it yields CASSVVGGKQYF.

This clonotype was found once. V gene TRBV29-1 combines with J gene TRBJ2-3; D ambiguous. V lost 0 bases and J lost 2, with 18 bases in between. The CDR3 extends over 17 amino acids. Germline-derived CDR1 and CDR2 are SQVTM and ANQGSEA. The CDR3 spells CSVEDPFGQPSTDTQYF. CDR3 bases: TGCAGCGTTGAAGATCCGTTTGGGCAGCCATCCACAGATACGCAGTATTTT.

As to this clonotype: This may stem from a read error, because a much larger clone lies one nucleotide away. The genes are TRBV7-9 and TRBJ1-6; the D is unclear. CDR1 SEHNR and CDR2 FQNEAQ come from the germline V gene (reference sequence). The CDR3 loop spans 13 amino acids. Trimming removed 4 bases at V and 5 bases at J, with 6 bases between. The CDR3 is CASSSSDNSPLHF. CDR3 DNA: TGTGCCAGCAGCTCGAGCGATAATTCACCCCTCCACTTT.

This clonotype was seen many times. V is TRBV5-1 and J is TRBJ2-7; a weak D match, TRBD1 (6 bases). V gave up 4 bases and J gave up 0 bases, with 11 bases separating them. Germline V CDR1 and CDR2: SGHRS, YFSETQ. The CDR3 extends over 14 amino acids. CDR3 amino acids: CASSPGASSYEQYF. CDR3 nucleotide sequence: TGCGCCAGCAGCCCAGGGGCTTCCTCCTACGAGCAGTACTTC.

The rearrangement joins TRBV7-8 to TRBJ1-1; D not certain. CDR1 SGHVS and CDR2 FQNEAQ come from the germline V gene. Trimming removed 4 bases at V and 0 bases at J, with 12 bases between. The CDR3 spans 15 residues. CDR3: CASSSAGQLNTEAFF. In DNA form, the CDR3 reads TGTGCCAGCAGCTCCGCCGGGCAGCTGAACACTGAAGCTTTCTTT.

The J gene is TRBJ1-6, the V gene TRBV6-6; D is unresolved. The V gene lost 3 bases and the J gene lost 5 bases, with 17 bases spanning the gap. The CDR3 is made up of 17 amino acids. CDR1 is MNHNY and CDR2 is SVGAGI in the germline V gene (reference sequence). CDR3 sequence: CASSYFDARADNSPLHF. CDR3 DNA: TGTGCCAGCAGTTATTTCGACGCCCGGGCCGATAATTCACCCCTCCACTTT.

The CDR3 coding sequence is TGTGCCAGCAGTTACAATCGGGGGCCCATCTACAATGAGCAGTTCTTC. It specifies CASSYNRGPIYNEQFF. The V and J genes are TRBV6-2 or TRBV6-3 and TRBJ2-1; either TRBD1 or TRBD2 may fit D (6 bases each). The CDR3 is 16 amino acids. Germline CDR1 and CDR2: MNHEY and SVGEGT. Deletions cut 2 bases from V and 3 bases from J, with 14 bases between.

V usage is TRBV12-3 or TRBV12-4 and J usage is TRBJ1-5; TRBD1 might be the D (6 bases). This CDR3 region has 15 residues. V lost 1 base and J 5 bases, leaving 12 bases between the germline ends. This chain's CDR3 is CASSLEGERDQPQHF. The DNA of the CDR3 is TGTGCCAGCAGTTTAGAGGGGGAAAGGGATCAGCCCCAGCATTTT.

The J gene is TRBJ1-1, the V gene TRBV20-1, with unresolved D. Between the trimmed V and J ends, which lost 1 base and 1 base, there was a span of 10 bases. The CDR3 is made up of 14 amino acids. Germline V CDR1 and CDR2: DFQATT, SNEGSKA (reference sequence). CDR3 in DNA: TGCAGTGCTAGAGCTGGAGGAGGGAACACTGAAGCTTTCTTT. It is translated as CSARAGGGNTEAFF.

The chain links TRBV7-8 to TRBJ1-2, with D possibly being TRBD1 (6 bases). Germline V gene data show CDR1 as SGHVS and CDR2 as FQNEAQ. The V end was cut by 1 base, the J end by 8 bases, with 11 bases between. The CDR3 is 13 residues long. The CDR3 is CASSLEAGAGYTF. CDR3 in DNA: TGTGCCAGCAGCTTAGAAGCGGGGGCAGGCTACACCTTC. Filled out from reference TRBV7-8 and TRBJ1-2, the complete variable domain reads GAGVSQSPRYKVAKRGQDVALRCDPISGHVSLFWYQQALGQGPEFLTYFQNEAQLDKSGLPSDRFFAERPEGSVSTLKIQRTQQEDSAVYLCASSLEAGAGYTFGSGTRLTVV.

The rearrangement uses TRBV4-3 and TRBJ2-2, with TRBD1 identical over 9 bases. CDR3 length: 16 amino acids. Germline CDR1 and CDR2: LGHNA and YSLEER. J was trimmed by 6 bases and V by 3 bases; bases with no gene match: 8. The CDR3 bases are TGCGCCAGCAGCCACGGGACAGGGCTCGGCTCCGGGGAGCTGTTTTTT. It encodes CASSHGTGLGSGELFF.

There are a few counts of this clonotype. Here the CDR3 reads CASSLGDRGSGANVLTF. Written as DNA, the CDR3 is TGTGCCAGCAGTTTAGGAGACAGGGGGTCTGGGGCCAACGTCCTGACTTTC. The rearrangement joins TRBV12-3 or TRBV12-4 to TRBJ2-6, with 9 bases lining up with TRBD1. The CDR3 contains 17 residues. After removal of 1 base from V and 1 base from J, the junction contained 2 bases not matched to a gene.

This clonotype has a handful of counts. The chain joins TRBV20-1 to TRBJ1-1, with 9 positions matching TRBD1. The CDR3 has 14 residues. Per germline, CDR1 DFQATT and CDR2 SNEGSKA (reference sequence). V shed 5 bases, J shed 10 bases, and the junction held 14 bases outside the gene matches. CDR3 DNA: TGCAGTGCTCTACGGACAGGGGTGGCCGGAGGAGCTTTCTTT. It specifies CSALRTGVAGGAFF.

The rearrangement links TRBV3-1 to TRBJ2-2; D possibly uses TRBD1 or TRBD2 (5 bases each). The V end was cut by 1 base, the J end by 1 base, with 7 bases between. Germline loops: CDR1 LGHDT, CDR2 YNNKEL (reference sequence). The CDR3 length is 15 residues. CDR3 coding DNA: TGTGCCAGCAGCCAAGCGGGGCAGAACACCGGGGAGCTGTTTTTT. Its protein is CASSQAGQNTGELFF.

V usage is TRBV28 and J usage is TRBJ1-5; D is undetermined. The CDR3 contains 14 residues. V lost 5 bases, J lost 3 bases, and 11 bases lay in between. Germline CDR1 reads MDHEN; CDR2 reads SYDVKM. Here the CDR3 reads CASSGSEYNQPQHF. The CDR3 bases are TGTGCCAGCAGTGGCTCAGAGTACAATCAGCCCCAGCATTTT.

This sequence joins TRBV20-1 and TRBJ2-1; TRBD2 aligns across 11 bases. The DNA end lines up better with TRBJ2-7; the J call may be wrong. Germline V CDR1 and CDR2: DFQATT, SNEGSKA (reference sequence). The CDR3 covers 15 residues. The CDR3 DNA is TGCAGTGCCAAAACTAGCGGGAGTTTCTACAATGAGCAGTACTTC. Amino acids: CSAKTSGSFYNEQYF.

The chain links TRBV5-1 to TRBJ2-2, with TRBD2 identical over 12 bases. J gave up 0 bases and V 5 bases, and 11 bases lay outside the gene matches. Germline lookup yields CDR1 SGHRS and CDR2 YFSETQ. There are 19 residues in the CDR3. The CDR3 region has the DNA TGCGCCAGCAGTTCCCGACTAGCGGGGGCCTGCGCGAACACCGGGGAGCTGTTTTTT. Protein product: CASSSRLAGACANTGELFF. Full variable domain (missing parts from reference TRBV5-1 and TRBJ2-2): KAGVTQTPRYLIKTRGQQVTLSCSPISGHRSVSWYQQTPGQGLQFLFEYFSETQRNKGNFPGRFSGRQFSNSRSEMNVSTLELGDSALYLCASSSRLAGACANTGELFFGEGSRLTVL.

The chain recombines TRBV11-1 with TRBJ1-2, with D tentatively TRBD1 (6 bases). Trimming took off 2 bases at V and 7 bases at J, with 14 bases between the two ends. From germline, CDR1 is SGHAT and CDR2 FQDESV (reference sequence). The CDR3 loop spans 14 amino acids. CDR3 sequence reads: CASSLRTAKGGYTF. The CDR3 DNA follows: TGTGCCAGCAGCTTAAGGACAGCGAAGGGTGGCTACACCTTC.